There are a few counts of the clone carrying this TCR beta chain. What it binds is not known. This sample was taken from a study of CD8+ T cells in alopecia areata. It was cDNA, reverse transcribed from extracted RNA, that served as the sequencing template. The table came from immunoSEQ multiplex PCR; TCRdb's copy has only in-frame clones and leaves some out. Of 150,000 or so clones listed, around 50% are singletons. Germline V gives CDR1 SQVTM, CDR2 ANQGSEA. J was trimmed by 0 bases and V by 7 bases; bases with no gene match: 11. CDR3 length equals 15 residues. Whole-study results and caveats: TCRs were shared less clearly across patients than in mice, possibly for HLA-related reasons.

V gene TRBV29-1 combines with J gene TRBJ1-1, with TRBD1 matching over 7 bases. The sequenced sample consisted of CD4+ T cells sorted from blood. The source of this sequence is a human donor with alopecia areata. The CDR3 reads CSGAQRDRLNTEAFF. The CDR3 DNA reads TGCAGCGGAGCCCAAAGGGACAGACTGAACACTGAAGCTTTCTTT.